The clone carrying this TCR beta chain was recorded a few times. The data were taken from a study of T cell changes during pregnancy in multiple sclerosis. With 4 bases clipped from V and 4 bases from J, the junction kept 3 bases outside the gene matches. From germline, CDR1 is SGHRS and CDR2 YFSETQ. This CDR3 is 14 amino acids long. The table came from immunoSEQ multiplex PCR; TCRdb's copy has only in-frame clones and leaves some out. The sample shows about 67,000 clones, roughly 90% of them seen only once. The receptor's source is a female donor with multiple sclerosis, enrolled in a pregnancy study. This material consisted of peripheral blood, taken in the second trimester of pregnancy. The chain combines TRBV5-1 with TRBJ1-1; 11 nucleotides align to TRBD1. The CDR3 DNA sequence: TGCGCCAGCAGCCAAGGGACAGGGGGCACTGAAGCTTTCTTT. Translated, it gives CASSQGTGGTEAFF. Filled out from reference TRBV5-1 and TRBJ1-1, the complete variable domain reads KAGVTQTPRYLIKTRGQQVTLSCSPISGHRSVSWYQQTPGQGLQFLFEYFSETQRNKGNFPGRFSGRQFSNSRSEMNVSTLELGDSALYLCASSQGTGGTEAFFGQGTRLTVV.